This TCR beta chain was found in a study of technical replicates of blood from several donors. Profiling relied on immunoSEQ multiplex PCR, and the TCRdb table lists in-frame clones only, not all of them. The data hold under 90,000 clones, with approximately 97% observed a single time. From germline, CDR1 is MDHEN and CDR2 SYDVKM. CDR3 length equals 15 residues. V lost 6 bases to trimming and J lost 0 bases, with 15 bases between them. This clonotype was sampled from a human donor in good health. The chain recombines TRBV28 with TRBJ2-7, with a possible D match to TRBD1 (6 bases). Source material: T cells isolated from PBMCs. CDR3 region: CASSSSGQSSYEQYF. CDR3 nucleotide sequence: TGTGCCAGCAGCTCGAGCGGACAGAGCTCCTACGAGCAGTACTTC.